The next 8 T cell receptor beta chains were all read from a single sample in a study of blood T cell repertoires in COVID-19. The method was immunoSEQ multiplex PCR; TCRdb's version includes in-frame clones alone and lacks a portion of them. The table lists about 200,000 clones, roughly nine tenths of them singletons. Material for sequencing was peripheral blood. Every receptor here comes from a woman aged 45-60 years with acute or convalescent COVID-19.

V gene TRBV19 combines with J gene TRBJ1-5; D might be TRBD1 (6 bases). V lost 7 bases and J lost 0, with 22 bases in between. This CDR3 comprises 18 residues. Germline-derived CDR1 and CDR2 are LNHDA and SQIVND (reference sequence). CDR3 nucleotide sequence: TGTGCCAGTATGGGGAGGGGACACCTTTCTTATAGCAATCAGCCCCAGCATTTT. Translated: CASMGRGHLSYSNQPQHF. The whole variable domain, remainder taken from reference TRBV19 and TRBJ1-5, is DGGITQSPKYLFRKEGQNVTLSCEQNLNHDAMYWYRQDPGQGLRLIYYSQIVNDFQKGDIAEGYSVSREKKESFPLTVTSAQKNPTAFYLCASMGRGHLSYSNQPQHFGDGTRLSIL.

The CDR3 sequence: CASRYPPVNSPLHF. Here the CDR3 DNA reads TGTGCCAGCAGGTACCCCCCGGTTAATTCACCCCTCCACTTT. The chain uses TRBV27 and TRBJ1-6; no clear D. The CDR3 length is 14 residues. CDR1 and CDR2 (germline): MNHEY, SMNVEV (reference sequence). The V gene lost 6 bases and the J gene lost 6 bases, with 12 bases spanning the gap.

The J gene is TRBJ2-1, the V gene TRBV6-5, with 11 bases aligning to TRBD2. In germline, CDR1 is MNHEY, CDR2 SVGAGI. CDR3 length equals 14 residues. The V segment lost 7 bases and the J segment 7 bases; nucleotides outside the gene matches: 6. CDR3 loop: CASTPGLAENEQFF. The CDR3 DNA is TGTGCCAGCACCCCGGGACTAGCGGAGAATGAGCAGTTCTTC.

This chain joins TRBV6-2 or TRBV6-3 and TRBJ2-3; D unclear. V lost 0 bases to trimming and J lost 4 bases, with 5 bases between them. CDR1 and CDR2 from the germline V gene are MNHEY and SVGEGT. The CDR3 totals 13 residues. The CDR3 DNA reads TGTGCCAGCAGTTACTCGATAGCAGATACGCAGTATTTT. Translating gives CASSYSIADTQYF.

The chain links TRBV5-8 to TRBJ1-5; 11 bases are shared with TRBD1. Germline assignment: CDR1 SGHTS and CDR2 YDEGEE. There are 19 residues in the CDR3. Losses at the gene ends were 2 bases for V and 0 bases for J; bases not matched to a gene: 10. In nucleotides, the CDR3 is TGTGCCAGCAGCTTCTTACCGGGACAGGGGGTTTTTAGCAATCAGCCCCAGCATTTT. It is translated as CASSFLPGQGVFSNQPQHF.

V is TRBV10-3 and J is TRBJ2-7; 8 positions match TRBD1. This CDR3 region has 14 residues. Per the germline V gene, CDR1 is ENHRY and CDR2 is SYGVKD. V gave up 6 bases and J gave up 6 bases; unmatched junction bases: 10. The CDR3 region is CAIRMGGQGAEQYF. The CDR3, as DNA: TGTGCCATCAGGATGGGCGGACAGGGTGCCGAGCAGTACTTC.

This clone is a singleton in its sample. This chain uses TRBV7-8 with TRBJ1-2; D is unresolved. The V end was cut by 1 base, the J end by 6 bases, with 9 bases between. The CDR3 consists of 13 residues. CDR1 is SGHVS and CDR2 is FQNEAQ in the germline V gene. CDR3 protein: CASSLDREDGYTF. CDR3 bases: TGTGCCAGCAGCTTAGACCGAGAGGATGGCTACACCTTC.

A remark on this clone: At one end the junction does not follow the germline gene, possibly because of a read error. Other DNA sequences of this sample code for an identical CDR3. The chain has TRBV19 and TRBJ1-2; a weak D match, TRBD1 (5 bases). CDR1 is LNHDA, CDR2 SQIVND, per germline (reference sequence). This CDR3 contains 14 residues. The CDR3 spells CASSIATVSRGYTF. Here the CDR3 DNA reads TGCGCCAGTAGTATAGCGACAGTCTCTAGAGGCTACACCTTC.